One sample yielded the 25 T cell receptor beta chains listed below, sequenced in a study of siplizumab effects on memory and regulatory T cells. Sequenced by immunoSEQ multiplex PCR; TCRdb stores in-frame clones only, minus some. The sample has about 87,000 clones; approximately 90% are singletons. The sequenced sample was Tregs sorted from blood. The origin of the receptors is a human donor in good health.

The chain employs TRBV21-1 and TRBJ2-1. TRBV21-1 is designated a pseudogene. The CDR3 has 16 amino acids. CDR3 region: CASSKASPNSYNEQFF. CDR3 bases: TGTGCCAGCAGCAAAGCCAGCCCCAACTCCTACAATGAGCAGTTCTTC.

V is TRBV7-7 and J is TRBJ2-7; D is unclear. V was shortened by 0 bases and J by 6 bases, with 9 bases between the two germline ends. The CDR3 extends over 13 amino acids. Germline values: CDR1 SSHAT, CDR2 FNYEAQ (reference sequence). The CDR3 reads CASSLAVSGEQYF. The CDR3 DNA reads TGTGCCAGCAGCTTAGCGGTTTCGGGCGAGCAGTACTTC. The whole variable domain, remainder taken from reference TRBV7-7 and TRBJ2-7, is GAGVSQSPRYKVTKRGQDVTLRCDPISSHATLYWYQQALGQGPEFLTYFNYEAQPDKSGLPSDRFSAERPEGSISTLTIQRTEQRDSAMYRCASSLAVSGEQYFGPGTRLTVT.

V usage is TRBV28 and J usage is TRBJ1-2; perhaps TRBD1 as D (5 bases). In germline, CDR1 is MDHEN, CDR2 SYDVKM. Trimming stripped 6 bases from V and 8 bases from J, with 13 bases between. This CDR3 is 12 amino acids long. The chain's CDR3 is CASRSTGTGYTF. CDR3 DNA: TGTGCCAGCAGGTCTACGGGGACGGGCTACACCTTC.

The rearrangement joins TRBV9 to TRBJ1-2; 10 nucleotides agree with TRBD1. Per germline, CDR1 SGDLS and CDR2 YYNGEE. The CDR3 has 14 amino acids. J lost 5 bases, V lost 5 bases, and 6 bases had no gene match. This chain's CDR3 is CASSSGQGIYGYTF. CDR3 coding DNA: TGTGCCAGCAGTTCGGGACAGGGGATTTATGGCTACACCTTC.

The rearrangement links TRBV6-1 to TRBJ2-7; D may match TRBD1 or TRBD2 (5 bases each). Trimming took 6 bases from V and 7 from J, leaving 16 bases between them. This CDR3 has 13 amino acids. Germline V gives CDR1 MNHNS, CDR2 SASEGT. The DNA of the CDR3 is TGTGCCAGCAGATTACGGGGAGAGGGGGAGCAGTACTTC. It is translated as CASRLRGEGEQYF.

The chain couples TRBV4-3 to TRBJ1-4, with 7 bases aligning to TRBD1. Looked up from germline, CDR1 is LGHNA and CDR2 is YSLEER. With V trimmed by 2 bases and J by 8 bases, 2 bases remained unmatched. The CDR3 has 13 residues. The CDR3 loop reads CASSQQTGEKLFF. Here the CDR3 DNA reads TGCGCCAGCAGCCAACAGACAGGGGAAAAACTGTTTTTT.

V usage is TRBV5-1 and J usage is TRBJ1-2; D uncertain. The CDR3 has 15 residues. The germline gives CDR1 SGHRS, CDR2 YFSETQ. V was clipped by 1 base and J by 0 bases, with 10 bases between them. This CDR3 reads CASSLLAGPNYGYTF. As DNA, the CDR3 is TGCGCCAGCAGCTTGCTTGCAGGCCCTAACTATGGCTACACCTTC. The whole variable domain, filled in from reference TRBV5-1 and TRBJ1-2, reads KAGVTQTPRYLIKTRGQQVTLSCSPISGHRSVSWYQQTPGQGLQFLFEYFSETQRNKGNFPGRFSGRQFSNSRSEMNVSTLELGDSALYLCASSLLAGPNYGYTFGSGTRLTVV.

The CDR3 DNA sequence: TGCAGTGCTAGAGTACGGGACGAGCAGTACTTC. This codes for CSARVRDEQYF. The chain combines TRBV20-1 with TRBJ2-7; D is ambiguous. The ends were cut back, 1 base at V and 5 bases at J, with 6 bases in the middle. The CDR3 has 11 amino acids. The germline V gene encodes CDR1 DFQATT and CDR2 SNEGSKA (reference sequence).

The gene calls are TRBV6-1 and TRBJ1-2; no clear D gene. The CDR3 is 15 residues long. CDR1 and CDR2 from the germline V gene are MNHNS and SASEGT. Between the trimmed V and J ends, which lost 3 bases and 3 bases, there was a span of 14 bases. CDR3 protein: CASSESGLLHYGYTF. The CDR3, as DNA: TGTGCCAGCAGTGAGTCGGGATTACTGCACTATGGCTACACCTTC.

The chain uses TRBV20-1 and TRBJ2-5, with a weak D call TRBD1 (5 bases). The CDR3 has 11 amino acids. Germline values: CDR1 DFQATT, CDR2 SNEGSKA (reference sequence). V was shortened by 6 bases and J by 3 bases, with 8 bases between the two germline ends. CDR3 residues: CSASREETQYF. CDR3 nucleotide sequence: TGCAGTGCCAGCAGGGAAGAGACCCAGTACTTC.

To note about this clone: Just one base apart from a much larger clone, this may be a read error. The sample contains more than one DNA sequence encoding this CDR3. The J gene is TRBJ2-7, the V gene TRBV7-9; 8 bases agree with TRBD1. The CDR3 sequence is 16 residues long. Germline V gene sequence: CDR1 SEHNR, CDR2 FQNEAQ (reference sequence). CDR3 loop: CASSLARTGMLYEQYF. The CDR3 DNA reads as TGTGCCAGCAGTTTAGCCCGGACAGGGATGCTGTACGAGCAGTACTTC. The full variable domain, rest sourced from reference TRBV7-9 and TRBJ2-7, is DTGVSQNPRHKITKRGQNVTFRCDPISEHNRLYWYRQTLGQGPEFLTYFQNEAQLEKSRLLSDRFSAERPKGSFSTLEIQRTEQGDSAMYLCASSLARTGMLYEQYFGPGTRLTVT.

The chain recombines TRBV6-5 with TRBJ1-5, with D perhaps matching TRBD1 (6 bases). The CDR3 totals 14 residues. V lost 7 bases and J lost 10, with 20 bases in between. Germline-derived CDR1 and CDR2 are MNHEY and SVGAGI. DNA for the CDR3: TGTGCCAGCAAGGGGGACACCCTTACTGGTCCCCAGCATTTT. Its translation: CASKGDTLTGPQHF.

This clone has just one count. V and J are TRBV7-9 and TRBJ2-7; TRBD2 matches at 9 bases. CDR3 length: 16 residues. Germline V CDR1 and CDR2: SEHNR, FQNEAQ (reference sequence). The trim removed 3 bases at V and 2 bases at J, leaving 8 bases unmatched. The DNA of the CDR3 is TGTGCCAGCAGCTTGGGAGCGGGGGGCTTAACCTACGAGCAGTACTTC. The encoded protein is CASSLGAGGLTYEQYF.

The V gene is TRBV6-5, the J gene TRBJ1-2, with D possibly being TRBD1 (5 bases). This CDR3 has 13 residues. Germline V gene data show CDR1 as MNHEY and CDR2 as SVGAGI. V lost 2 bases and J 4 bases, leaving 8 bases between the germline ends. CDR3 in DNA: TGTGCCAGCAGTTACGGACAACTCTATGGCTACACCTTC. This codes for CASSYGQLYGYTF.

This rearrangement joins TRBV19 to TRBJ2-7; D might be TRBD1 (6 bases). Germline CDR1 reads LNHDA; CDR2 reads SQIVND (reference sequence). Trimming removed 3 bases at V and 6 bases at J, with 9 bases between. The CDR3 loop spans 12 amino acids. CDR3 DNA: TGTGCCAGTAGTATTCCCAGGGGCGAGCAGTACTTC. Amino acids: CASSIPRGEQYF. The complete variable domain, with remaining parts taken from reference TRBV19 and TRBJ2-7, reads DGGITQSPKYLFRKEGQNVTLSCEQNLNHDAMYWYRQDPGQGLRLIYYSQIVNDFQKGDIAEGYSVSREKKESFPLTVTSAQKNPTAFYLCASSIPRGEQYFGPGTRLTVT.

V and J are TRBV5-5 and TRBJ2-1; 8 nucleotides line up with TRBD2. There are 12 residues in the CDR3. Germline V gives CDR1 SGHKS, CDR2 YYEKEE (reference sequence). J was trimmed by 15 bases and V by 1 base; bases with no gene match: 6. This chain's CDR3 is CASSLWSGGWFF. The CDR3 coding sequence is TGTGCCAGCAGCTTGTGGAGCGGGGGTTGGTTCTTC.

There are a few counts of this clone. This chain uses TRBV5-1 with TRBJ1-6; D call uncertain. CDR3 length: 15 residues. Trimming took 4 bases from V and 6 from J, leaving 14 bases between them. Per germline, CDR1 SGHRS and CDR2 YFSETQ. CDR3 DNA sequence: TGCGCCAGCAGCATTCACCGGGAGGTTAATTCACCCCTCCACTTT. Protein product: CASSIHREVNSPLHF.

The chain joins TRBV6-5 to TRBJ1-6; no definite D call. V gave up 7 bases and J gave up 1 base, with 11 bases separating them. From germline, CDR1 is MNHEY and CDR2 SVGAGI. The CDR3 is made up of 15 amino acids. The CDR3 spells CASTGTGSYNSPLHF. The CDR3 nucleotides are TGTGCCAGCACCGGAACGGGGTCCTATAATTCACCCCTCCACTTT.

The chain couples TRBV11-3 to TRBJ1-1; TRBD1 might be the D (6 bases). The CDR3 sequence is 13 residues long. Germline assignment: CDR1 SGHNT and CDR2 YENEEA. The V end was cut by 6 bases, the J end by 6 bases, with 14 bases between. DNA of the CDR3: TGTGCCAGCAGTATGGGGGGGCGCGCTGAAGCTTTCTTT. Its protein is CASSMGGRAEAFF.

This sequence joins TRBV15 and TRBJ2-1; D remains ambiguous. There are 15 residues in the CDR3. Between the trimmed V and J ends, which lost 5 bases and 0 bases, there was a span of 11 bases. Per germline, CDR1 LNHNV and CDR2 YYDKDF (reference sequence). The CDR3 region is CATSPRPVSYNEQFF. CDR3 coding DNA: TGTGCCACCAGCCCCCGACCCGTCTCCTACAATGAGCAGTTCTTC.

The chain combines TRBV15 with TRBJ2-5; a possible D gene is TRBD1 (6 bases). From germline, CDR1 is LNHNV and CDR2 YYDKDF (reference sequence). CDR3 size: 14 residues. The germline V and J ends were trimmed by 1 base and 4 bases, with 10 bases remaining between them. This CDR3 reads CATSRGGGRETQYF. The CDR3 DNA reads TGTGCCACCAGCAGAGGAGGGGGACGAGAGACCCAGTACTTC.

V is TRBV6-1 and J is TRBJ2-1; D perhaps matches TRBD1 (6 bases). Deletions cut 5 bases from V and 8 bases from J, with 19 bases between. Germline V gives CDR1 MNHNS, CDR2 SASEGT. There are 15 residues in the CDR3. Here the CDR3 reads CASSNIPLTGDEQFF. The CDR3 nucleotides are TGTGCCAGCAGTAATATACCCCTGACAGGTGATGAGCAGTTCTTC.

The CDR3: CASSLVGFAEAFF. The DNA for the CDR3 is TGTGCCAGCAGCCTCGTGGGTTTCGCTGAAGCTTTCTTT. The chain recombines TRBV28 with TRBJ1-1; D remains unclear. This CDR3 has 13 residues. V lost 6 bases to trimming and J lost 6 bases, with 14 bases between them. Germline values: CDR1 MDHEN, CDR2 SYDVKM. The full variable domain, with the rest looked up from reference TRBV28 and TRBJ1-1, is DVKVTQSSRYLVKRTGEKVFLECVQDMDHENMFWYRQDPGLGLRLIYFSYDVKMKEKGDIPEGYSVSREKKERFSLILESASTNQTSMYLCASSLVGFAEAFFGQGTRLTVV.

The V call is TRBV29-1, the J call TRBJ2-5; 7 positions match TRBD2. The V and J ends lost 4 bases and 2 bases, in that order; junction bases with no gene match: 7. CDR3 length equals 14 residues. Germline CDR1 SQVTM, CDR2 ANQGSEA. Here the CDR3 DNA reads TGCAGCGTTGCGGGGGGTGGGGCACAAGAGACCCAGTACTTC. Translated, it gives CSVAGGGAQETQYF. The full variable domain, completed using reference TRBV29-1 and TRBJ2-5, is SAVISQKPSRDICQRGTSLTIQCQVDSQVTMMFWYRQQPGQSLTLIATANQGSEATYESGFVIDKFPISRPNLTFSTLTVSNMSPEDSSIYLCSVAGGGAQETQYFGPGTRLLVL.

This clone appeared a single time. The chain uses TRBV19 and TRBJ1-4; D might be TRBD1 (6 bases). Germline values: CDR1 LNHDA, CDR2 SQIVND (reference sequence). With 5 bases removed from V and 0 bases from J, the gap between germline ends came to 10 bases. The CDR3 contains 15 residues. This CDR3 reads CASSRTETTNEKLFF. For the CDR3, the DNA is TGTGCCAGTAGTCGGACAGAGACAACTAATGAAAAACTGTTTTTT.